This T cell receptor beta chain was identified during a study of cytomegalovirus exposure and HLA in healthy donors. PCR involved 60 Vbeta and 13 Jbeta primers. Method: immunoSEQ multiplex PCR; TCRdb's copy keeps in-frame clones and lacks some. The sample has around 170,000 clones; 80% are singletons. Germline values: CDR1 WSHSY, CDR2 SAAADI. This CDR3 spans 14 amino acids. Trimming pared 7 bases from V and 5 bases from J, leaving 17 bases between. General study results and limits: Rare sequences made up most TCRs, while some public TCRs were found in many donors.

This clone was seen a handful of times. Its antigen is not known. Donors counted as nominally healthy when sampled, yet unrecorded immune exposures were likely. This TCR came from a man in his forties or fifties in good health and CMV-seropositive. Sequencing input: PBMCs. This chain joins TRBV10-2 and TRBJ1-1; possibly TRBD1 for D (6 bases). The CDR3 DNA is TGCGCCAGCAACGGGCAGGGGCAGGGGACTGAAGCTTTCTTT. Translation gives CASNGQGQGTEAFF.